The present T cell receptor (beta chain) was sequenced within a study of T cell clonotyping in hematopoietic cell transplantation. The table came from immunoSEQ multiplex PCR; TCRdb's copy has only in-frame clones and leaves some out. The data show roughly 23,000 clones, around 90% seen once. Regarding this clone: Its antigen is undetermined.

General study findings and limits: Pathologically expanded recipient clonotypes increased progressively from day 30 to day 180 as diversity fell.

Germline trimming cut 4 bases from V and 5 bases from J; bases unmatched to any gene: 11. CDR1 SGHDT and CDR2 YYEEEE come from the germline V gene. This CDR3 spans 16 amino acids. Time point indicated: recipient sample about 28 days before transplant, after cytoreduction. Samples: about 28 days before transplant, then days 30, 100 and 180 after. V is TRBV5-6 and J is TRBJ1-5, with 8 bases identical to TRBD1. The receptor was derived from a man younger than 30 with biphenotypic leukemia. Some clones in this sample may be carry-over from other donors' samples. The starting material was peripheral blood mononuclear cells, obtained before stem cell transplant. CDR3: CASSPGTGAADQPQHF. CDR3 coding DNA: TGTGCCAGCAGCCCGGGGACAGGAGCAGCAGATCAGCCCCAGCATTTT.